Each of the 8 T cell receptor beta chains below was sequenced from the same sample in a study of cytomegalovirus exposure and HLA in healthy donors. The PCR had 60 Vbeta and 13 Jbeta primers. TCRdb keeps only in-frame clones here, not all; method: immunoSEQ multiplex PCR. The sample records more than 90,000 clones, approximately 78% being singletons. Sequencing input: PBMCs. Receptors originate from a woman in her sixties in good health and CMV-seronegative.

The chain employs TRBV7-2 and TRBJ1-2; D gene ambiguous. Trimming stripped 5 bases from V and 4 bases from J, with 23 bases between. Germline V gene data show CDR1 as SGHTA and CDR2 as FQGNSA. This CDR3 spans 17 amino acids. DNA for the CDR3: TGTGCCAGCAGCCTCCTCCCCCGGTGGGAGGCTACCTATGGCTACACCTTC. Encoded protein: CASSLLPRWEATYGYTF. Looking up the rest from reference TRBV7-2 and TRBJ1-2 gives the full variable domain: GAGVSQSPSNKVTEKGKDVELRCDPISGHTALYWYRQSLGQGLEFLIYFQGNSAPDKSGLPSDRFSAERTGGSVSTLTIQRTQQEDSAVYLCASSLLPRWEATYGYTFGSGTRLTVV.

The chain uses TRBV5-1 and TRBJ1-2; possible D gene TRBD1, 6 bases. CDR1 SGHRS and CDR2 YFSETQ come from the germline V gene. The germline V and J ends were trimmed by 4 bases and 7 bases, with 20 bases remaining between them. The CDR3 spans 15 residues. DNA of the CDR3: TGCGCCAGCAGCGTCGGGAATGACAGGCCGCCTGGCTACACCTTC. This encodes CASSVGNDRPPGYTF.

This clone has a handful of counts. V and J are TRBV5-1 and TRBJ2-1; no firm D call. Germline values: CDR1 SGHRS, CDR2 YFSETQ. The CDR3 covers 14 residues. The V and J ends lost 5 bases and 0 bases respectively, with 9 bases between them. Here the CDR3 reads CASRNSSSYNEQFF. Here the CDR3 DNA reads TGCGCCAGCAGGAACTCGAGCTCCTACAATGAGCAGTTCTTC.

This rearrangement joins TRBV28 to TRBJ2-5, with D hard to call. Germline assignment: CDR1 MDHEN and CDR2 SYDVKM. Trimming pared 4 bases from V and 5 bases from J, leaving 11 bases between. This CDR3 has 13 residues. The chain's CDR3 is CASSSEWAETQYF. Here the CDR3 DNA reads TGTGCCAGCAGTTCCGAGTGGGCGGAGACCCAGTACTTC.

Only a few counts were recorded for this clone. The V gene is TRBV19, the J gene TRBJ1-2; D remains unclear. V lost 0 bases and J 4 bases, leaving 15 bases between the germline ends. This CDR3 contains 16 residues. CDR1 and CDR2 (germline): LNHDA, SQIVND (reference sequence). The CDR3 DNA reads as TGTGCCAGTAGTATAGACGCAGTTTCGAGGGTCTATGGCTACACCTTC. Protein: CASSIDAVSRVYGYTF.

The J gene is TRBJ2-6, the V gene TRBV19; D ambiguous. There are 14 residues in the CDR3. V was clipped by 2 bases and J by 4 bases, with 6 bases between them. CDR1 is LNHDA, CDR2 SQIVND, per germline (reference sequence). CDR3 loop: CASSISPGANVLTF. CDR3 in DNA: TGTGCCAGTAGTATAAGCCCCGGGGCCAACGTCCTGACTTTC.

The rearrangement joins TRBV5-4 to TRBJ2-7; weak D call: TRBD2 (5 bases). The germline CDR1 and CDR2 sequences are SGHNT and YYREEE (reference sequence). CDR3 length: 14 amino acids. V lost 5 bases and J lost 5, with 17 bases in between. CDR3 amino acids: CASREDYTLDEQYF. DNA for the CDR3: TGTGCCAGCAGGGAAGACTATACGCTCGACGAGCAGTACTTC.

This chain connects TRBV13 to TRBJ2-7; possible D gene TRBD2, 6 bases. The V end lost 5 bases, the J end lost 1 base, and 12 bases lay between the germline ends. CDR3 size: 14 residues. Germline CDR1 PRHDT, CDR2 FYEKMQ (reference sequence). In DNA form, the CDR3 reads TGTGCCAGCAGCGCCAGACTAGTTTCCTACGAGCAGTACTTC. Translating gives CASSARLVSYEQYF.